Included here is one T cell receptor beta chain sequence, with context. Its antigen is currently unknown. The junction differs from germline at one of its ends, possibly a read error. This CDR3 is built from 14 residues. Looked up from germline, CDR1 is SSHAT and CDR2 is FNYEAQ (reference sequence). Genomic DNA, serving as template, underwent TCR beta VDJ and CDR3 profiling. One entry per CDR3 protein results from TCRdb running MiXCR on the reads. This table has some 410,000 distinct CDR3 sequences, 65% to 75% appearing once. The data stem from a study of CD8+CD57+ T cells in acquired aplastic anemia. Overall study: Sorted CD4+ and CD8+ cells yielded DNA averaging approximately 3 ug. Healthy donors averaged approximately 9.8 million reads for CD4+ cells.

The study's findings and limits: In CD8+ cells, Simpson's diversity showed no significant difference between patients and controls. In common between the patients and the controls were twenty-nine CD8+ CDR3 sequences.

The sample comprised sorted CD4+, CD8+, or CD8+CD57+ T cells (not recorded which) from PBMCs. The clonotype originates from a human donor in good health, serving as a control. The genes are TRBV7-7 and TRBJ1-6; D gene unclear. The CDR3 coding sequence is TGTGCTAGCAGCATAGCCTCGGGAACGGAGACCCAGTACTTT. Its translation is CASSIASGTETQYF.